Below are 20 T cell receptor beta chains sequenced from a single sample in a study of T-cell memory formation after mild COVID-19. MiXCR was run by TCRdb on the 5' RACE reads, yielding one entry per CDR3 protein. The table has roughly 4,000 distinct CDR3 sequences, roughly 16% seen once. Sequencing used PBMCs or a T cell subset sorted from them (not recorded which). The receptors derive from an adult who had mild COVID-19 (a few samples of this study predate the infection). Cell type and time point are not known.

This chain uses TRBV6-5 with TRBJ2-2, with TRBD2 matching 9 bases. The CDR3 extends over 14 amino acids. Germline trimming cut 6 bases from V and 7 bases from J; bases unmatched to any gene: 6. Germline V CDR1 and CDR2: MNHEY, SVGAGI. CDR3 DNA sequence: TGTGCCAGCAGAGGCGGGGGGGCCAGCGGGGAGCTGTTTTTT. Protein sequence: CASRGGGASGELFF.

Within the sample, this clonotype is medium-sized. Sequence at one end of the junction differs from germline and may be a read error. The rearrangement uses TRBV7-7 and TRBJ2-2; 8 bases match TRBD2. Germline CDR1 and CDR2: SSHAT and FNYEAQ (reference sequence). The CDR3 spans 16 residues. The DNA of the CDR3 is TGTGCTAGCAGCTTAGCGGGGTCAGAGAACACCGGGGAGCTGTTTTTT. This sequence encodes CASSLAGSENTGELFF.

In its sample, this clonotype is medium-sized. The V and J genes are TRBV6-6 and TRBJ1-5, with no clear D. There are 15 residues in the CDR3. V lost 2 bases and J 6 bases, leaving 14 bases between the germline ends. CDR1 is MNHNY and CDR2 is SVGAGI in the germline V gene (reference sequence). CDR3 in amino acids: CASSYNRGGGQPQHF. CDR3 nucleotide sequence: TGTGCCAGCAGTTACAACCGAGGAGGAGGTCAGCCCCAGCATTTT.

By sample fraction, this clonotype is medium-sized (0.01 to 0.1%). This rearrangement joins TRBV5-1 to TRBJ1-3; D call uncertain. The CDR3 runs 15 residues. V was shortened by 0 bases and J by 2 bases, with 9 bases between the two germline ends. Germline CDR1 is SGHRS and CDR2 is YFSETQ. This CDR3 reads CASSLGDRTGNTIYF. The CDR3 DNA reads TGCGCCAGCAGCTTGGGCGACCGCACTGGAAACACCATATATTTT. Variable domain in full (rest from reference TRBV5-1 and TRBJ1-3): KAGVTQTPRYLIKTRGQQVTLSCSPISGHRSVSWYQQTPGQGLQFLFEYFSETQRNKGNFPGRFSGRQFSNSRSEMNVSTLELGDSALYLCASSLGDRTGNTIYFGEGSWLTVV.

By share, this clonotype ranks as medium-sized (0.01 to 0.1%). The J gene is TRBJ2-5, the V gene TRBV5-5; 10 bases align to TRBD2. Germline V gene sequence: CDR1 SGHKS, CDR2 YYEKEE (reference sequence). Trimming took 4 bases from V and 2 from J; bases not matched to a gene: 26. The CDR3 sequence is 22 residues long. In nucleotides, the CDR3 is TGTGCCAGCAGCCCCTATGGACTAGCGGTGGCGGGACCATCGTGGTGGCAAGAGACCCAGTACTTC. Translated, it gives CASSPYGLAVAGPSWWQETQYF.

This clonotype appeared many times. The chain uses TRBV27 and TRBJ1-2; 9 bases map to TRBD1. CDR1 is MNHEY and CDR2 is SMNVEV in the germline V gene (reference sequence). V was pared by 6 bases and J by 4 bases, with 6 bases of the junction left unmatched. There are 14 residues in the CDR3. The CDR3 is CASSRDRVAYGYTF. CDR3 DNA: TGTGCCAGCAGCAGGGACAGGGTAGCCTATGGCTACACCTTC.

By proportion, this clonotype is medium-sized. The chain uses TRBV29-1 and TRBJ1-1; TRBD1 matches at 9 bases. This CDR3 has 14 residues. With V trimmed by 4 bases and J by 4 bases, 7 bases remained unmatched. Germline lookup yields CDR1 SQVTM and CDR2 ANQGSEA. CDR3 nucleotides: TGCAGCGTTGTACTTCTACAGGGGGCCACTGAAGCTTTCTTT. Amino acid sequence: CSVVLLQGATEAFF.

By share, this clonotype ranks as medium-sized (0.01 to 0.1%). The rearrangement links TRBV14 to TRBJ2-2, with 7 bases aligning to TRBD1. The ends lost 2 bases at V and 1 base at J; junction bases unmatched: 7. The CDR3 extends over 17 amino acids. From germline, CDR1 is SGHDN and CDR2 FVKESK. The CDR3 sequence is CASSQFRGNLNTGELFF. CDR3 DNA sequence: TGTGCCAGCAGCCAATTCAGGGGGAACCTGAACACCGGGGAGCTGTTTTTT.

Within the sample, this clonotype is medium-sized (0.01 to 0.1%). The chain employs TRBV5-1 and TRBJ2-7; tentatively, D is TRBD1 or TRBD2 (6 bases each). Germline loops: CDR1 SGHRS, CDR2 YFSETQ. This CDR3 contains 15 residues. V lost 1 base, J lost 2 bases, and 13 bases lay in between. The CDR3 coding sequence is TGCGCCAGCAGCTTGCGCGGGACACAAACCTACGAGCAGTACTTC. Amino acids: CASSLRGTQTYEQYF.

This clonotype is labeled medium-sized. The genes are TRBV20-1 and TRBJ1-6; TRBD1 might be the D (5 bases). Between the trimmed V and J ends, which lost 0 bases and 0 bases, there was a span of 18 bases. The CDR3 runs to 19 residues. Germline CDR1 reads DFQATT; CDR2 reads SNEGSKA (reference sequence). The DNA of the CDR3 is TGCAGTGCTAGAGATGCTCAGCGAGGGGATAGCTCCTATAATTCACCCCTCCACTTT. Protein sequence: CSARDAQRGDSSYNSPLHF.

This clonotype counts as medium-sized (0.01 to 0.1%). J is TRBJ2-7 and V is TRBV7-2, with 7 bases identical to TRBD2. The CDR3 covers 12 residues. V dropped 3 bases and J dropped 6; count of bases not matched to a gene: 2. Germline values: CDR1 SGHTA, CDR2 FQGNSA. The CDR3 sequence is CASSLGRGEQYF. Written as DNA, the CDR3 is TGTGCCAGCAGCTTGGGGAGGGGCGAGCAGTACTTC.

This chain links TRBV11-2 with TRBJ2-7; 11 positions agree with TRBD2. V gave up 5 bases and J gave up 0 bases; unmatched junction bases: 6. The length of the CDR3 is 16 residues. The germline CDR1 and CDR2 sequences are SGHAT and FQNNGV. The CDR3 DNA follows: TGTGCCAGCAGCGTCCCTGGGACTAGCGGCTCCTACGAGCAGTACTTC. This codes for CASSVPGTSGSYEQYF.

By frequency in the sample, this clonotype is medium-sized. The chain's CDR3 is CASSDVGGPTTGELFF. CDR3 in DNA: TGCGCCAGCAGCGACGTTGGGGGCCCAACCACCGGGGAGCTGTTTTTT. The rearrangement joins TRBV5-1 to TRBJ2-2; D possibly corresponds to TRBD1 (6 bases). Per germline, CDR1 SGHRS and CDR2 YFSETQ. The CDR3 consists of 16 residues. Trimming removed 4 bases at V and 4 bases at J, with 17 bases between.

In its sample, this clonotype ranks as medium-sized (0.01 to 0.1%). The V and J genes are TRBV27 and TRBJ1-6; the D is unclear. The CDR3 loop spans 13 amino acids. Germline CDR1 MNHEY, CDR2 SMNVEV (reference sequence). The V gene lost 0 bases and the J gene lost 8 bases, with 5 bases spanning the gap. The DNA of the CDR3 is TGTGCCAGCAGTTTATCCGGGGATTCACCCCTCCACTTT. Translation: CASSLSGDSPLHF.

This chain connects TRBV7-2 to TRBJ2-3; no reliable D call. Trimming removed 2 bases at V and 0 bases at J, with 6 bases between. The germline V gene encodes CDR1 SGHTA and CDR2 FQGNSA. CDR3 length: 14 amino acids. CDR3 loop: CASSLSASTDTQYF. In DNA, the CDR3 is TGTGCCAGCAGCTTATCAGCTAGCACAGATACGCAGTATTTT.

By share of the sample, this clonotype is medium-sized (0.01 to 0.1%). The chain couples TRBV11-2 to TRBJ1-1, with a possible D match to TRBD1 (5 bases). CDR1 and CDR2 from the germline V gene are SGHAT and FQNNGV. CDR3 length equals 14 residues. With 0 bases removed from V and 8 bases from J, the gap between germline ends came to 13 bases. CDR3 DNA sequence: TGTGCCAGCAGCTTAGAAGGGTGGGACCCCGAAGCTTTCTTT. It translates to CASSLEGWDPEAFF.

This clonotype was counted at least ten times. This chain connects TRBV19 to TRBJ1-3; a possible D gene is TRBD1 (5 bases). Trimming pared 4 bases from V and 4 bases from J, leaving 11 bases between. The CDR3 consists of 14 residues. Germline values: CDR1 LNHDA, CDR2 SQIVND (reference sequence). The CDR3 here is CASSTSGRGNTIYF. The CDR3 bases are TGTGCCAGTAGTACCTCAGGGCGGGGAAACACCATATATTTT. The full variable domain, in which reference TRBV19 and TRBJ1-3 provide the parts outside the CDR3, is DGGITQSPKYLFRKEGQNVTLSCEQNLNHDAMYWYRQDPGQGLRLIYYSQIVNDFQKGDIAEGYSVSREKKESFPLTVTSAQKNPTAFYLCASSTSGRGNTIYFGEGSWLTVV.

This clonotype is labeled medium-sized. This chain connects TRBV6-2 or TRBV6-3 to TRBJ1-6, with 10 bases lining up with TRBD1. Germline loops: CDR1 MNHEY, CDR2 SVGEGT. The CDR3 has 16 residues. The V gene end was trimmed by 7 bases and the J gene end by 7 bases; junction bases not matched to a gene: 10. The CDR3 sequence is CASTSTGGENNSPLHF. The CDR3 region has the DNA TGTGCCAGCACCTCGACAGGGGGCGAGAACAATTCACCCCTCCACTTT.

The sample holds many counts of this clonotype. This chain links TRBV18 with TRBJ2-5, with D unresolved. This CDR3 has 13 amino acids. Deletions cut 3 bases from V and 5 bases from J, with 10 bases between. Germline-derived CDR1 and CDR2 are KGHSH and LQKENI. The CDR3 here is CASSPSSEETQYF. CDR3 in DNA: TGTGCCAGCTCACCGTCCTCGGAGGAGACCCAGTACTTC.

In its sample, this clonotype is medium-sized. This rearrangement joins TRBV5-1 to TRBJ2-2; D is unresolved. The CDR3 loop spans 14 amino acids. Trimming took 2 bases from V and 0 from J, leaving 5 bases between them. Per germline, CDR1 SGHRS and CDR2 YFSETQ. The CDR3 reads CASSFGANTGELFF. DNA of the CDR3: TGCGCCAGCAGCTTCGGCGCGAACACCGGGGAGCTGTTTTTT.